A selection of T cell receptor beta chains follows, all from one sample in a study of cytomegalovirus exposure and HLA in healthy donors. TCRdb's copy holds only in-frame clones and misses some; the assay was immunoSEQ multiplex PCR. This sample yields about 170,000 clones, of which around 81% are seen a single time; around 2% belongs to the top ten. Source material: PBMCs. The receptors shown here come from a woman under 40 in good health and CMV-seropositive. Each CDR3 is given with its conserved first and last residue. The D gene is left open where the match is weak. The listing skips clone size in some rows; elsewhere it reads once, few, many or a size class.

NA	TRBD2	TRBV6-5	TRBJ2-3	CASSRLAGDGDTQYF	TGTGCCAGCAGCAGACTAGCGGGAGATGGGGATACGCAGTATTTT
NA	NA	TRBV9	TRBJ2-1	CASSPVMTSGNEQFF	TGTGCCAGCAGCCCCGTAATGACCTCAGGCAATGAGCAGTTCTTC
few	NA	TRBV30	TRBJ2-7	CAWSVDFLSDSYSYEQYF	TGTGCCTGGAGTGTAGATTTTCTGAGTGACAGTTACTCCTACGAGCAGTACTTC
NA	TRBD1	TRBV5-5	TRBJ2-7	CASSLATGGTYEQYF	TGTGCCAGCAGCCTGGCGACAGGGGGAACCTACGAGCAGTACTTC
NA	NA	TRBV30	TRBJ1-1	CAWRDSSNTEAFF	TGTGCCTGGAGGGACAGTTCGAACACTGAAGCTTTCTTT
NA	NA	TRBV7-9	TRBJ1-5	CASSLGGDGQPQHF	TGTGCCAGCAGCTTAGGGGGCGATGGACAGCCCCAGCATTTT
NA	NA	TRBV28	TRBJ1-6	CASSFLGLSYNSPLHF	TGTGCCAGCAGTTTTCTGGGACTCTCCTATAATTCACCCCTCCACTTT
NA	TRBD2	TRBV4-2	TRBJ2-1	CASSQDRASGSHNEQFF	TGTGCCAGCAGCCAAGATCGGGCTAGCGGGTCTCACAATGAGCAGTTCTTC
NA	TRBD2	TRBV27	TRBJ2-1	CASSYLLAGVRNEQFF	TGTGCCAGCAGTTATCTACTAGCGGGAGTTAGGAATGAGCAGTTCTTC
NA	TRBD2	TRBV11-2	TRBJ2-7	CASSNVSGKIGEQYF	TGTGCCAGCAGTAACGTCAGCGGGAAAATAGGCGAGCAGTACTTC
few	TRBD1	TRBV7-2	TRBJ1-3	CASSLGPGQGNTIYF	TGTGCCAGCAGCTTAGGGCCGGGACAGGGGAACACCATATATTTT
NA	TRBD2	TRBV6-6	TRBJ2-7	CASSSGSGGEQYF	TGTGCCAGCAGTAGCGGCTCGGGAGGTGAGCAGTACTTC
once	NA	TRBV28	TRBJ1-1	CASSLYGGANTEAFF	TGTGCCAGCAGTTTATACGGGGGGGCGAACACTGAAGCTTTCTTT
NA	NA	TRBV7-9	TRBJ1-2	CASSFGSLGDPGYTF	TGTGCCAGCAGCTTCGGTAGCTTAGGGGATCCTGGCTACACCTTC
NA	TRBD1	TRBV2	TRBJ1-1	CASRGQGPTEAFF	TGTGCCAGCAGGGGACAGGGCCCCACTGAAGCTTTCTTT
NA	TRBD1	TRBV4-3	TRBJ2-1	CASSQEYGTGVEDEQFF	TGCGCCAGCAGCCAAGAGTACGGGACAGGGGTTGAGGATGAGCAGTTCTTC
NA	TRBD2	TRBV27	TRBJ2-7	CASSLNRASGGSYEQYF	TGTGCCAGCAGTTTAAATCGTGCTAGCGGGGGATCCTACGAGCAGTACTTC
NA	TRBD1	TRBV5-1	TRBJ1-1	CASSTQGGNTEAFF	TGCGCCAGCAGCACCCAGGGGGGGAACACTGAAGCTTTCTTT
NA	TRBD1	TRBV27	TRBJ2-1	CASRLDRVSYNEQFF	TGTGCCAGCCGACTGGACAGGGTCTCCTACAATGAGCAGTTCTTC
NA	NA	TRBV5-1	TRBJ2-1	CASSLGQGMNNEQFF	TGCGCCAGCAGCTTGGGGCAGGGGATGAACAATGAGCAGTTCTTC
NA	TRBD1	TRBV6-5	TRBJ2-1	CASSYPGTGFSEQFF	TGTGCCAGCAGTTACCCCGGGACAGGGTTTAGTGAGCAGTTCTTC
NA	TRBD2	TRBV9	TRBJ2-1	CASSEGLAGFYNEQFF	TGTGCCAGCAGCGAGGGGCTAGCGGGGTTTTACAATGAGCAGTTCTTC
NA	NA	TRBV25-1	TRBJ2-2	CASSEKRGAGELFF	TGTGCCAGCAGTGAAAAGCGAGGTGCCGGGGAGCTGTTTTTT
NA	NA	TRBV5-1	TRBJ2-7	CASSTSGGNYEQYF	TGCGCCAGCAGCACGAGCGGAGGGAACTACGAGCAGTACTTC
NA	NA	TRBV9	TRBJ2-1	CASSIRGDTYNEQFF	TGTGCCAGCAGCATCAGAGGGGACACGTACAATGAGCAGTTCTTC
NA	TRBD1	TRBV7-8	TRBJ1-1	CASSPHPTGAVGVDTEAFF	TGTGCCAGCAGCCCACACCCGACAGGGGCGGTTGGGGTTGACACTGAAGCTTTCTTT
NA	TRBD2	TRBV9	TRBJ2-7	CASSVTGRADHEQYF	TGTGCCAGCAGCGTAACCGGGAGGGCCGACCACGAGCAGTACTTC
NA	NA	TRBV10-1	TRBJ1-6	CASTRESSYNSPLHF	TGCGCCAGCACCCGGGAGAGCTCCTATAATTCACCCCTCCACTTT
NA	TRBD1	TRBV15	TRBJ2-7	CATSRLGQEKDEQYF	TGTGCCACCAGCAGATTGGGACAGGAGAAGGACGAGCAGTACTTC
NA	TRBD1	TRBV19	TRBJ2-1	CASSHRDSYNEQFF	TGTGCCAGTAGTCATCGGGACAGTTACAATGAGCAGTTCTTC
NA	TRBD2	TRBV5-6	TRBJ2-7	CASSFAGGVSYEQYF	TGTGCCAGCAGCTTCGCGGGAGGGGTCTCTTACGAGCAGTACTTC
few	NA	TRBV7-2	TRBJ2-7	CASSLTSYEQYF	TGTGCCAGCAGCTTGACATCCTACGAGCAGTACTTC
NA	NA	TRBV9	TRBJ2-3	CASSTDAGFSTDTQYF	TGTGCCAGCAGCACCGACGCAGGGTTTAGCACAGATACGCAGTATTTT
NA	TRBD1	TRBV10-3	TRBJ1-6	CATTPGTGHSPLHF	TGTGCCACCACGCCCGGGACAGGCCATTCACCCCTCCACTTT
NA	NA	TRBV7-8	TRBJ1-3	CASSRRVQGIWNTIYF	TGTGCCAGCAGCCGAAGAGTCCAGGGAATTTGGAACACCATATATTTT
NA	NA	TRBV28	TRBJ2-7	CASSPLFGEQYF	TGTGCCAGCAGTCCACTCTTCGGGGAGCAGTACTTC
NA	TRBD2	TRBV4-3	TRBJ2-1	CASSLLAGVGNEQFF	TGCGCCAGCAGCCTTCTAGCGGGAGTCGGGAATGAGCAGTTCTTC
NA	NA	TRBV7-8	TRBJ2-7	CASSHQDGTYEQYF	TGTGCCAGCAGCCACCAGGACGGGACCTACGAGCAGTACTTC
NA	NA	TRBV29-1	TRBJ1-1	CSAAEGSGEAFF	TGCAGCGCCGCCGAGGGCTCAGGTGAAGCTTTCTTT
NA	TRBD1	TRBV5-1	TRBJ2-1	CASTRSRQGYNEQFF	TGCGCCAGCACTCGGTCGAGACAGGGCTACAATGAGCAGTTCTTC
NA	TRBD1	TRBV5-1	TRBJ2-7	CASSFGQGAEEQYF	TGCGCCAGCAGCTTCGGACAGGGGGCGGAGGAGCAGTACTTC
NA	NA	TRBV9	TRBJ1-1	CASSVGEKRVDTEAFF	TGTGCCAGCAGCGTAGGGGAGAAACGCGTGGACACTGAAGCTTTCTTT
NA	NA	TRBV27	TRBJ2-7	CASSLGSSGAYEQYF	TGTGCCAGCAGTTTAGGGAGCTCGGGGGCCTACGAGCAGTACTTC
NA	TRBD1	TRBV29-1	TRBJ2-1	CSVEGQGAYNEQFF	TGCAGCGTCGAAGGGCAGGGGGCCTACAATGAGCAGTTCTTC
once	NA	TRBV29-1	TRBJ2-1	CSVLERAPINEQFF	TGCAGCGTTTTAGAGCGTGCCCCTATCAATGAGCAGTTCTTC
NA	TRBD1	TRBV19	TRBJ1-5	CASKGQGQGFGQPQHF	TGTGCCAGTAAAGGACAGGGACAGGGGTTTGGTCAGCCCCAGCATTTT
NA	NA	TRBV6-5	TRBJ2-1	CASSYENVYNEQFF	TGTGCCAGCAGTTATGAGAATGTCTACAATGAGCAGTTCTTC
NA	NA	TRBV9	TRBJ2-1	CASSVVGAEQFF	TGTGCCAGCAGCGTAGTGGGGGCTGAGCAGTTCTTC
NA	TRBD2	TRBV9	TRBJ2-1	CASSATSGRYEQFF	TGTGCCAGCAGCGCGACTAGCGGGAGGTATGAGCAGTTCTTC
NA	TRBD2	TRBV7-2	TRBJ2-1	CASSLVAGTSGLNEQFF	TGTGCCAGCAGCTTAGTTGCAGGGACTAGCGGGTTAAATGAGCAGTTCTTC
NA	NA	TRBV30	TRBJ2-3	CAWSVQTGNTDTQYF	TGTGCCTGGAGTGTACAAACCGGGAACACAGATACGCAGTATTTT
NA	TRBD2	TRBV28	TRBJ2-5	CASSYGTSPQGETQYF	TGTGCCAGCAGTTATGGGACTAGTCCCCAAGGAGAGACCCAGTACTTC
NA	NA	TRBV7-9	TRBJ1-1	CASSGQIMNTEAFF	TGTGCCAGCAGCGGACAGATCATGAACACTGAAGCTTTCTTT
few	NA	TRBV18	TRBJ1-1	CASSPQGVGNTEAFF	TGTGCCAGCTCACCACAGGGGGTGGGGAACACTGAAGCTTTCTTT